This T cell receptor (beta chain) was obtained from a study of blood T cells in healthy people across ages. This clonotype was counted many times. The authors ran a second PCR of about 6 to 11 cycles using a sample-barcoded 5' primer and a J-beta primer mix. MiXCR, run by TCRdb on the 5' RACE reads, gives a single entry per CDR3 protein. The sample shows 1.5 million or so distinct CDR3 sequences, about 43% of them seen only once. Germline assignment: CDR1 SGHAT and CDR2 FQNNGV. This CDR3 region has 16 residues. V lost 3 bases to trimming and J lost 4 bases; unmatched junction nucleotides: 6. The sample was blood. The receptor comes from a woman between 18 and 30 years old in good health. The genes are TRBV11-2 and TRBJ2-1; 10 bases are shared with TRBD2. Here the CDR3 DNA reads TGTGCCAGCAGCTTTGGTCGGACTAGCGGTTACAATGAGCAGTTCTTC. It is translated as CASSFGRTSGYNEQFF.